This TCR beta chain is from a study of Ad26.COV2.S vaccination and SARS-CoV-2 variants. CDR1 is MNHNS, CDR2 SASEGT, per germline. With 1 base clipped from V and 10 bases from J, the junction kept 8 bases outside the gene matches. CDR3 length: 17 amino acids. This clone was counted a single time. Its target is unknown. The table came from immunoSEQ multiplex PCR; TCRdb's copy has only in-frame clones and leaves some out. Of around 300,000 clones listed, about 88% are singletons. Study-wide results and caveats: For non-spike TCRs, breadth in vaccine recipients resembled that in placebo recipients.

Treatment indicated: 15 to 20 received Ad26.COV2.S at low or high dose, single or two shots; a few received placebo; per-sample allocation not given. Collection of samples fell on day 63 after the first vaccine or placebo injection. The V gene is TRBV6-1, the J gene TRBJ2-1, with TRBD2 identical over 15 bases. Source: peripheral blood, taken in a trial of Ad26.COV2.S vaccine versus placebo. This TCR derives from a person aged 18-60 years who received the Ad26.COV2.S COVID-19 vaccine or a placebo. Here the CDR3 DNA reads TGTGCCAGCAGTGAAGTGGGACTAGCGGGGGGCCTGTTAGAGCAGTTCTTC. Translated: CASSEVGLAGGLLEQFF.